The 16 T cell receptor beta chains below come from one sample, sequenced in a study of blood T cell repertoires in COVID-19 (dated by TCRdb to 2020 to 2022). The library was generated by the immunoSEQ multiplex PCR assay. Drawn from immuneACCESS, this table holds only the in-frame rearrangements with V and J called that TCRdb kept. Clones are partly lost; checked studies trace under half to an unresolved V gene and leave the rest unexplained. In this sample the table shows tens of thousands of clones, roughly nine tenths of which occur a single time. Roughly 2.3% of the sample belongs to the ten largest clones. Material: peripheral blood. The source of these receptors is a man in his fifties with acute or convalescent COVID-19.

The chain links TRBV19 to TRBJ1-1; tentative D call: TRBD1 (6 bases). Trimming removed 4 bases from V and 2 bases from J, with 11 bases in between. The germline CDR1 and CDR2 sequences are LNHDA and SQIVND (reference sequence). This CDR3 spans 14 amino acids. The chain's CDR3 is CASSTTGKNTEAFF. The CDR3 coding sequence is TGTGCCAGTAGTACTACAGGGAAAAACACTGAAGCTTTCTTT.

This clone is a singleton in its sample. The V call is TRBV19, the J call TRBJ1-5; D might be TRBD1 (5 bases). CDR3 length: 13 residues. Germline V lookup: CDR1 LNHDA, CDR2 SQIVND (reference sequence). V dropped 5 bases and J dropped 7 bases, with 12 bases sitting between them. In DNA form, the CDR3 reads TGTGCCAGTAGTTCACAGGATAGACAGCCCCAGCATTTT. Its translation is CASSSQDRQPQHF.

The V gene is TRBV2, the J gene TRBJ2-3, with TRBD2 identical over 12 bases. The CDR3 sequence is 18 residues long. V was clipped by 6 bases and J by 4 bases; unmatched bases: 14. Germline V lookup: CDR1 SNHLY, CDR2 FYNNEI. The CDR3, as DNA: TGTGCCAGCAGGGGCCTAGCGGGGGGGGCCGGTTCTCCAGATACGCAGTATTTT. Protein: CASRGLAGGAGSPDTQYF. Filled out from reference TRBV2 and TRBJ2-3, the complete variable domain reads EPEVTQTPSHQVTQMGQEVILRCVPISNHLYFYWYRQILGQKVEFLVSFYNNEISEKSEIFDDQFSVERPDGSNFTLKIRSTKLEDSAMYFCASRGLAGGAGSPDTQYFGPGTRLTVL.

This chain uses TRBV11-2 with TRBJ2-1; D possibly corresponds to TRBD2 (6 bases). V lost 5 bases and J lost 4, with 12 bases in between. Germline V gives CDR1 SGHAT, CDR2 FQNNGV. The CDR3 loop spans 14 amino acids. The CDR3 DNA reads TGTGCCAGCAGCGTCCGGGACTTTTACAATGAGCAGTTCTTC. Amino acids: CASSVRDFYNEQFF.

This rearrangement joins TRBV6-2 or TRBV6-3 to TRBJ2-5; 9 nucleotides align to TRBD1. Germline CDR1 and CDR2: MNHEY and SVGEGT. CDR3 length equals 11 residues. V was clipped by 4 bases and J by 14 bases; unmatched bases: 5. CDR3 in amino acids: CASSLGDRVYF. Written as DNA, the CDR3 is TGTGCCAGCAGTTTGGGGGACAGGGTTTACTTC.

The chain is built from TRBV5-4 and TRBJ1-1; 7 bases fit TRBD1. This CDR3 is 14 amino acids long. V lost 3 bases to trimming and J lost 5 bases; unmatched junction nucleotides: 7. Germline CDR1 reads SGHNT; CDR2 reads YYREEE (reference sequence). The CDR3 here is CASSSRQGNTEAFF. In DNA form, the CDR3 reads TGTGCCAGCAGCTCTAGACAGGGTAATACTGAAGCTTTCTTT.

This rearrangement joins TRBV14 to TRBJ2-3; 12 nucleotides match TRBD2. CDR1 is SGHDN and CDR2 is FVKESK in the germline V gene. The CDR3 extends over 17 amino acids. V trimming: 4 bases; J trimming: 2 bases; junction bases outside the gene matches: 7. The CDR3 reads CASSLRLAGVLTDTQYF. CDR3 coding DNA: TGTGCCAGCAGCCTCAGACTAGCGGGGGTTCTCACAGATACGCAGTATTTT.

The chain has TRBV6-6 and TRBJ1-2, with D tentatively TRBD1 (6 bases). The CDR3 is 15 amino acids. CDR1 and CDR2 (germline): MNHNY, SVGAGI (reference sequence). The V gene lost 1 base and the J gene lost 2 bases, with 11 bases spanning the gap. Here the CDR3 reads CASSYYQGTNYGYTF. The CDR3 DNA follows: TGTGCCAGCAGTTACTATCAGGGGACGAACTATGGCTACACCTTC.

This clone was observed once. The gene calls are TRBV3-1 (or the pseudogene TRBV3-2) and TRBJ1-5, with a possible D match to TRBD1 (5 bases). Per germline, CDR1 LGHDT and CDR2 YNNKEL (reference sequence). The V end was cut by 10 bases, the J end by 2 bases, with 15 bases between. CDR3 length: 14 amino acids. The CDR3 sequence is CAILRGSGNQPQHF. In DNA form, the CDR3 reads TGTGCCATCCTCCGGGGGAGCGGCAATCAGCCCCAGCATTTT.

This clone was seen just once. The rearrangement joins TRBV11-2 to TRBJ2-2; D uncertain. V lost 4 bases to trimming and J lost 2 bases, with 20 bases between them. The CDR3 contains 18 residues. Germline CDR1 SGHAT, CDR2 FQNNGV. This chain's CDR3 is CASSSWPILRKNTGELFF. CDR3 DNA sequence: TGTGCCAGCAGCTCCTGGCCGATACTACGAAAAAACACCGGGGAGCTGTTTTTT.

CDR3 in DNA: TGTGCCAGCCTAGGGGGCAGGTACCAGCCCCAGCATTTT. Translated, it gives CASLGGRYQPQHF. This chain joins TRBV28 and TRBJ1-5, with 7 bases that match TRBD1. V trimming: 8 bases; J trimming: 7 bases; junction bases outside the gene matches: 8. Germline V CDR1 and CDR2: MDHEN, SYDVKM. This CDR3 comprises 13 residues. The whole variable domain, filled in from reference TRBV28 and TRBJ1-5, reads DVKVTQSSRYLVKRTGEKVFLECVQDMDHENMFWYRQDPGLGLRLIYFSYDVKMKEKGDIPEGYSVSREKKERFSLILESASTNQTSMYLCASLGGRYQPQHFGDGTRLSIL.

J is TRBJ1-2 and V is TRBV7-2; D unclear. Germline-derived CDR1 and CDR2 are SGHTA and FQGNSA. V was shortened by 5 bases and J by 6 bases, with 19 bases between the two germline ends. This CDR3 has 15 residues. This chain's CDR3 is CASSPGLQNLNGYTF. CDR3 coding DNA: TGTGCCAGCAGCCCAGGCCTGCAGAACCTCAATGGCTACACCTTC.

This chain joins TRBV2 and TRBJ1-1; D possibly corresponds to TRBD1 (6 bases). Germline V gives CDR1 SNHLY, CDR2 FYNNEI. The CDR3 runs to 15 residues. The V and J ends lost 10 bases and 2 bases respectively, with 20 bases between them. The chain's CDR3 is CATLQRGALNTEAFF. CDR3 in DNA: TGTGCCACCTTGCAGCGGGGGGCGTTAAACACTGAAGCTTTCTTT. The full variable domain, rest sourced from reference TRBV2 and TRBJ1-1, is EPEVTQTPSHQVTQMGQEVILRCVPISNHLYFYWYRQILGQKVEFLVSFYNNEISEKSEIFDDQFSVERPDGSNFTLKIRSTKLEDSAMYFCATLQRGALNTEAFFGQGTRLTVV.

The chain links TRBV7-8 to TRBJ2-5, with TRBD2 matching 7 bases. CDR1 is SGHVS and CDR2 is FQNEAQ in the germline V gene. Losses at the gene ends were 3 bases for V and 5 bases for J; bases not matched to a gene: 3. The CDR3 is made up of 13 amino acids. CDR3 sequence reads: CASSLGGTETQYF. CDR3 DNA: TGTGCCAGCAGCTTGGGAGGGACGGAGACCCAGTACTTC.

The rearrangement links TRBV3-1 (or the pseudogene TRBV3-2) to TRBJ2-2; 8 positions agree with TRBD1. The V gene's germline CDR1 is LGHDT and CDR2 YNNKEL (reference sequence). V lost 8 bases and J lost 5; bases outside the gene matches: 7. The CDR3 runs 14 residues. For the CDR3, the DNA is TGTGCCAGCGTTCAGGGGGCGGGGACCGGGGAGCTGTTTTTT. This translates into CASVQGAGTGELFF.

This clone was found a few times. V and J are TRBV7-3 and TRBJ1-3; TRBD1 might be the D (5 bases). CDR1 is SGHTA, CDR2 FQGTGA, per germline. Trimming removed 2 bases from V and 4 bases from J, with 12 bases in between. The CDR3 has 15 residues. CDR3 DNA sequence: TGTGCCAGCAGCTTATGGCCAGGGAACGGAAACACCATATATTTT. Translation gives CASSLWPGNGNTIYF.